What follows are 15 T cell receptor beta chains derived from one specimen sequenced in a study of T-cell memory formation after mild COVID-19. TCRdb ran MiXCR on the 5' RACE reads and lists one entry per CDR3 protein. The sample shows about 290,000 distinct CDR3 sequences, about a sixth of them seen only once. Material: PBMCs or a T cell subset sorted from them (not recorded which). The receptors originated from a young man who had mild COVID-19 (a few samples of this study predate the infection). Cell type and time point are not known.

This clonotype was seen a few times. The V and J genes are TRBV6-5 and TRBJ1-1; D remains ambiguous. The V gene lost 8 bases and the J gene lost 5 bases, with 15 bases spanning the gap. Germline loops: CDR1 MNHEY, CDR2 SVGAGI. CDR3 size: 13 residues. CDR3: CASGYGLGTEAFF. DNA of the CDR3: TGTGCCAGCGGATATGGGCTGGGAACTGAAGCTTTCTTT.

This rearrangement joins TRBV6-5 to TRBJ2-6; TRBD1 aligns across 9 bases. The V gene end was trimmed by 6 bases and the J gene end by 3 bases; junction bases not matched to a gene: 6. The CDR3 runs to 16 residues. CDR1 and CDR2 from the germline V gene are MNHEY and SVGAGI. The DNA for the CDR3 is TGTGCCAGCAGCCGACAGGGGGGAAATGGGGCCAACGTCCTGACTTTC. The encoded protein is CASSRQGGNGANVLTF.

The V and J genes are TRBV27 and TRBJ2-3; D might be TRBD2 (7 bases). V was cut by 5 bases and J by 6 bases, with 18 bases left in between. Looked up from germline, CDR1 is MNHEY and CDR2 is SMNVEV (reference sequence). This CDR3 is built from 15 residues. CDR3 DNA sequence: TGTGCCAGCAGTCCTGGGGGGGGCTGGGGGGATACGCAGTATTTT. This encodes CASSPGGGWGDTQYF.

This clonotype was seen a handful of times. The chain carries TRBV10-3 and TRBJ2-3, with 7 bases lining up with TRBD1. The CDR3 runs to 12 residues. The V and J ends lost 6 bases and 11 bases, in that order; junction bases with no gene match: 8. Germline CDR1 reads ENHRY; CDR2 reads SYGVKD. This CDR3 is CAISLDRRLQYF. The CDR3 bases are TGTGCCATCAGCCTGGACAGGCGACTGCAGTATTTT.

This clonotype was counted a few times. This chain uses TRBV12-3 or TRBV12-4 with TRBJ1-2; no clear D. V gave up 2 bases and J gave up 7 bases, with 11 bases separating them. The CDR3 loop spans 13 amino acids. In DNA form, the CDR3 reads TGTGCCAGCAGTTTAAATAGGGTGGGTGGCTACACCTTC. Translated, it gives CASSLNRVGGYTF.

This chain connects TRBV25-1 to TRBJ2-2; 8 bases match TRBD1. CDR1 MGHDK and CDR2 SYGVNS come from the germline V gene. This CDR3 contains 16 residues. V gave up 7 bases and J gave up 5 bases; unmatched junction bases: 12. The CDR3 loop reads CASNGGQGKGTGELFF. The CDR3 DNA reads TGTGCCAGCAACGGAGGACAGGGTAAAGGGACCGGGGAGCTGTTTTTT.

The rearrangement links TRBV7-9 to TRBJ2-5, with D maybe TRBD1 (6 bases). V lost 5 bases and J 5 bases, leaving 12 bases between the germline ends. CDR3 size: 13 residues. Germline V gene sequence: CDR1 SEHNR, CDR2 FQNEAQ (reference sequence). CDR3 DNA sequence: TGTGCCAGCAGCCCCCGACAGGTGGAGACCCAGTACTTC. Amino acids: CASSPRQVETQYF.

This clonotype appeared a few times. The rearrangement joins TRBV4-3 to TRBJ2-3; possible D gene TRBD2, 5 bases. The CDR3 loop spans 15 amino acids. The ends were cut back, 0 bases at V and 4 bases at J, with 11 bases in the middle. The germline CDR1 and CDR2 sequences are LGHNA and YSLEER. The CDR3 region has the DNA TGCGCCAGCAGCCAAGATCCCCCGGAGGCAGATACGCAGTATTTT. Translation gives CASSQDPPEADTQYF.

V gene TRBV5-5 combines with J gene TRBJ2-5; TRBD1 matches at 9 bases. V shed 3 bases and J 5 bases; nucleotides not matched to a gene: 8. From germline, CDR1 is SGHKS and CDR2 YYEKEE (reference sequence). The CDR3 length is 15 residues. CDR3 DNA sequence: TGTGCCAGCAGCTATCGGACAGGGGCCAGGGAGACCCAGTACTTC. Amino acid sequence: CASSYRTGARETQYF. Filled out from reference TRBV5-5 and TRBJ2-5, the complete variable domain reads DAGVTQSPTHLIKTRGQQVTLRCSPISGHKSVSWYQQVLGQGPQFIFQYYEKEERGRGNFPDRFSARQFPNYSSELNVNALLLGDSALYLCASSYRTGARETQYFGPGTRLLVL.

The chain links TRBV5-5 to TRBJ2-5; 8 bases agree with TRBD1. Germline loops: CDR1 SGHKS, CDR2 YYEKEE (reference sequence). J was trimmed by 5 bases and V by 5 bases; bases with no gene match: 8. The CDR3 spans 14 residues. CDR3 sequence (DNA): TGTGCCAGCAGTCTTCAGGGGGCATGGGAGACCCAGTACTTC. Amino acids: CASSLQGAWETQYF.

V gene TRBV29-1 combines with J gene TRBJ1-5; TRBD1 might be the D (5 bases). CDR3 length: 13 residues. CDR1 is SQVTM, CDR2 ANQGSEA, per germline. The V gene lost 1 base and the J gene lost 11 bases, with 15 bases spanning the gap. The CDR3 protein is CSVEVTHRGSQHF. The CDR3 DNA reads TGCAGCGTTGAAGTAACTCACCGGGGGTCCCAGCATTTT.

The V call is TRBV20-1, the J call TRBJ2-1, with D possibly matching TRBD2 (6 bases). Germline CDR1 reads DFQATT; CDR2 reads SNEGSKA (reference sequence). V was clipped by 5 bases and J by 3 bases, with 17 bases between them. The CDR3 contains 15 residues. In DNA form, the CDR3 reads TGCAGTGCTGACCCTTCGGGGGTGGACTACAATGAGCAGTTCTTC. Its translation: CSADPSGVDYNEQFF.

This clonotype was seen a handful of times. V usage is TRBV29-1 and J usage is TRBJ1-5; D unresolved. This CDR3 contains 13 residues. The ends were cut back, 4 bases at V and 5 bases at J, with 12 bases in the middle. The germline V gene encodes CDR1 SQVTM and CDR2 ANQGSEA. As DNA, the CDR3 is TGCAGCGTTGGTGAAGGGCGGTATCAGCCCCAGCATTTT. Translated: CSVGEGRYQPQHF. Full variable domain (remainder filled in from reference TRBV29-1 and TRBJ1-5): SAVISQKPSRDICQRGTSLTIQCQVDSQVTMMFWYRQQPGQSLTLIATANQGSEATYESGFVIDKFPISRPNLTFSTLTVSNMSPEDSSIYLCSVGEGRYQPQHFGDGTRLSIL.

The V call is TRBV5-6, the J call TRBJ2-7; a possible D gene is TRBD1 (5 bases). Per the germline V gene, CDR1 is SGHDT and CDR2 is YYEEEE. The CDR3 runs to 14 residues. Trimming stripped 1 base from V and 2 bases from J, with 10 bases between. This CDR3 is CASSLYKGAYEQYF. CDR3 bases: TGTGCCAGCAGCTTGTACAAAGGGGCCTACGAGCAGTACTTC.

The chain recombines TRBV4-3 with TRBJ1-2; D is undetermined. Deletions cut 4 bases from V and 2 bases from J, with 14 bases between. Germline lookup yields CDR1 LGHNA and CDR2 YSLEER. The CDR3 covers 15 residues. In DNA, the CDR3 is TGCGCCAGCAGCCCACGCCCCGACACCAACTATGGCTACACCTTC. Encoded protein: CASSPRPDTNYGYTF.